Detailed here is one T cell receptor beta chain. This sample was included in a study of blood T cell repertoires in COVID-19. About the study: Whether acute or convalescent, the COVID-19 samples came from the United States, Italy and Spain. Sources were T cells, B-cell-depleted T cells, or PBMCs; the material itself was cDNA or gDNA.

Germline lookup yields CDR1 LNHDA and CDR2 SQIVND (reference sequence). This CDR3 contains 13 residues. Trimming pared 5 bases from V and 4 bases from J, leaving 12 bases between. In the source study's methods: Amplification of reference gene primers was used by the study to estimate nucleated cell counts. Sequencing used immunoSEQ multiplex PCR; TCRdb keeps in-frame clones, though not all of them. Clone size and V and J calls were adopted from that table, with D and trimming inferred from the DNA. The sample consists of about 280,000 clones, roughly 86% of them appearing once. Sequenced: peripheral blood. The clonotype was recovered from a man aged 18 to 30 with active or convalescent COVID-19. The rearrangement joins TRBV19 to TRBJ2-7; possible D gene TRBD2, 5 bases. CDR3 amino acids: CASSPGISYEQYF. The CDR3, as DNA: TGTGCCAGTAGTCCGGGAATTTCATACGAGCAGTACTTC. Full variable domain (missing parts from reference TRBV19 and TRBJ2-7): DGGITQSPKYLFRKEGQNVTLSCEQNLNHDAMYWYRQDPGQGLRLIYYSQIVNDFQKGDIAEGYSVSREKKESFPLTVTSAQKNPTAFYLCASSPGISYEQYFGPGTRLTVT.